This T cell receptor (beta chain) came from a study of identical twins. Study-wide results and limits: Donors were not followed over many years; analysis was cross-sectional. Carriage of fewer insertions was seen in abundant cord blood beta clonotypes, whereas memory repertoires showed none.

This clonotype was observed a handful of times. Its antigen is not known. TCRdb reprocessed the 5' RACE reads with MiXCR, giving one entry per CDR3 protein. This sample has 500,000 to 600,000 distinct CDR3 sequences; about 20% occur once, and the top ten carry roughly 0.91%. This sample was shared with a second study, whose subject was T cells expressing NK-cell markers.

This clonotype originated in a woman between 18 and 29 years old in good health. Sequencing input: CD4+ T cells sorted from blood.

The CDR3 sequence: CSATRSVTGELFF. As DNA, the CDR3 is TGCAGTGCTACCAGATCAGTGACCGGGGAGCTGTTTTTT. The V and J genes are TRBV20-1 and TRBJ2-2, with D unresolved. This CDR3 has 13 amino acids. The V gene's germline CDR1 is DFQATT and CDR2 SNEGSKA (reference sequence). V shed 4 bases and J shed 5 bases, with 11 bases lying between them.